This T cell receptor (beta chain) was captured in a study of regulatory dendritic cells for organ transplantation. Overall study results and limits: Alloreactive memory CD8+ T cell pools varied considerably between individuals. Memory T cells were less diverse than naive, with memory CD8+ most oligoclonal.

Naive CD45RA+ and memory CD45RO+ CD4+ or CD8+ T cells were FACS-sorted. CDR3 length: 11 residues. Germline lookup yields CDR1 SGHNT and CDR2 YYREEE (reference sequence). The V and J ends lost 3 bases and 8 bases respectively, with 8 bases between them. This clone was picked up a small number of times. Its specificity is unknown. Produced via immunoSEQ multiplex PCR; TCRdb's table is partial and in-frame only. The sample has 30,000 to 35,000 clones, approximately 91% seen once. Sequencing was performed on naive CD4+ T cells from blood. Subset defined: CD45RA+ naive T cells. The origin of this receptor is a human donor in good health. The rearrangement links TRBV5-4 to TRBJ1-2; unclear D gene. The CDR3 region has the DNA TGTGCCAGCAGCTCCGCTAGGGGCTACACCTTC. It yields the protein CASSSARGYTF.